A selection of T cell receptor beta chains follows, all from one sample in a study of blood T cell repertoires in COVID-19. This table comes from immunoSEQ multiplex PCR, and its TCRdb copy is limited to in-frame clones, with some not included. Found here are about 80,000 clones, over 80% of them singletons; the top ten hold 15% to 20%. Sequenced: peripheral blood. These receptor sequences come from a man aged 80 or over with active or convalescent COVID-19. Each CDR3 is given with its conserved first and last residue. D genes are given only for firm matches. Only some rows state a clone size, as once, few, many or a class for expanded clones.

d_gene: TRBD1; j_gene: TRBJ2-1; v_gene: TRBV27; abundance: NA; CDR3nt: TGTGCCAGCAGTGGGGGACAGGGGATTCGGAATGAGCAGTTCTTC; CDR3aa: CASSGGQGIRNEQFF
d_gene: TRBD2; j_gene: TRBJ2-3; v_gene: TRBV5-1; abundance: NA; CDR3nt: TGCGCCAGCAGTCGGGAGGGGGTTACAGATACGCAGTATTTT; CDR3aa: CASSREGVTDTQYF
d_gene: TRBD1; j_gene: TRBJ1-1; v_gene: TRBV5-1; abundance: NA; CDR3nt: TGCGCCAGCAGCTTGTGGAGGGGGCCTGAAGCTTTCTTT; CDR3aa: CASSLWRGPEAFF
d_gene: NA; j_gene: TRBJ2-3; v_gene: TRBV6-5; abundance: NA; CDR3nt: TGTGCCAGCACCGAGTACAGCCAGGATACGCAGTATTTT; CDR3aa: CASTEYSQDTQYF
d_gene: TRBD1; j_gene: TRBJ1-2; v_gene: TRBV5-1; abundance: NA; CDR3nt: TGCGCCAGCAGCTCGGGACAGCATAACTATGGCTACACCTTC; CDR3aa: CASSSGQHNYGYTF
d_gene: TRBD1; j_gene: TRBJ1-6; v_gene: TRBV2; abundance: NA; CDR3nt: TGTGCCAGCAACCGACAGGGCGGGAATTCACCCCTCCACTTT; CDR3aa: CASNRQGGNSPLHF
d_gene: NA; j_gene: TRBJ1-5; v_gene: TRBV6-5; abundance: NA; CDR3nt: TGTGCCAGCAACACGGGAGCAAGAAATCAGCCCCAGCATTTT; CDR3aa: CASNTGARNQPQHF
d_gene: NA; j_gene: TRBJ1-2; v_gene: TRBV2; abundance: NA; CDR3nt: TGTGCCAGCAGTGAATCGGTCGCCGTCAACTATGGCTACACCTTC; CDR3aa: CASSESVAVNYGYTF
d_gene: TRBD1; j_gene: TRBJ2-3; v_gene: TRBV19; abundance: NA; CDR3nt: TGTGCCAGTAGTATAGCACAGGGGGCAACAGATACGCAGTATTTT; CDR3aa: CASSIAQGATDTQYF
d_gene: NA; j_gene: TRBJ1-5; v_gene: TRBV24-1; abundance: NA; CDR3nt: TGTGCCACCGCAAAGTCAGGGAATCAGCCCCAGCATTTT; CDR3aa: CATAKSGNQPQHF
d_gene: NA; j_gene: TRBJ1-1; v_gene: TRBV12-3/TRBV12-4; abundance: NA; CDR3nt: TGTGTCAGCAGCCGACAGGTGAACACTGAAGCTTTCTTT; CDR3aa: CVSSRQVNTEAFF
d_gene: TRBD2; j_gene: TRBJ2-6; v_gene: TRBV28; abundance: NA; CDR3nt: TGTGCCAGCAAAGGACTAGCGGGGGCCCTAATCTCTGGGGCCAACGTCCTGACTTTC; CDR3aa: CASKGLAGALISGANVLTF
d_gene: NA; j_gene: TRBJ1-6; v_gene: TRBV14; abundance: NA; CDR3nt: TGTGCCAGCAGCCAATTTGGCGGTAATAATTCACCCCTCCACTTT; CDR3aa: CASSQFGGNNSPLHF
d_gene: TRBD1; j_gene: TRBJ1-1; v_gene: TRBV6-6; abundance: few; CDR3nt: TGTGCCAGCAGTTCCCTGGACAGGGGGCACACTGAAGCTTTCTTT; CDR3aa: CASSSLDRGHTEAFF
d_gene: NA; j_gene: TRBJ1-4; v_gene: TRBV19; abundance: NA; CDR3nt: TGTGCCAGTAGCCCCTGGCAGGGCGGCGAAAAACTGTTTTTT; CDR3aa: CASSPWQGGEKLFF
d_gene: TRBD1; j_gene: TRBJ2-1; v_gene: TRBV4-2; abundance: NA; CDR3nt: TGTGCCAGCAGCCTAACCGGGACAGGGGTTTACAATGAGCAGTTCTTC; CDR3aa: CASSLTGTGVYNEQFF
d_gene: NA; j_gene: TRBJ2-3; v_gene: TRBV20-1; abundance: NA; CDR3nt: TGCAGTGCTAGTCCAGCGACCACAGATACGCAGTATTTT; CDR3aa: CSASPATTDTQYF
d_gene: NA; j_gene: TRBJ2-1; v_gene: TRBV5-8; abundance: medium-sized; CDR3nt: TGTGCCAGCAGCTACGGGACTTTCCTTTACAATGAGCAGTTCTTC; CDR3aa: CASSYGTFLYNEQFF
d_gene: TRBD1; j_gene: TRBJ1-5; v_gene: TRBV6-1; abundance: NA; CDR3nt: TGTGCCAGCAGTGAGGGCAGGGGGCCGGGTCAGCCCCAGCATTTT; CDR3aa: CASSEGRGPGQPQHF
d_gene: TRBD2; j_gene: TRBJ2-5; v_gene: TRBV6-2/TRBV6-3; abundance: few; CDR3nt: TGTGCCAGCAGTTTACGACTAGCGGGAGGTCTAGAGACCCAGTACTTC; CDR3aa: CASSLRLAGGLETQYF
d_gene: TRBD1; j_gene: TRBJ1-4; v_gene: TRBV6-6; abundance: once; CDR3nt: TGTGCCAGCAGTCCTGGACAGGATTTTTGGCAGGGGAATGAAAAACTGTTTTTT; CDR3aa: CASSPGQDFWQGNEKLFF
d_gene: NA; j_gene: TRBJ2-5; v_gene: TRBV2; abundance: NA; CDR3nt: TGTGCCAGCGGACAGCTACAAGAGACCCAGTACTTC; CDR3aa: CASGQLQETQYF